This is a list of T cell receptor beta chains from one sample in a study of control samples from healthy donors and cancer patients. Clones were read by immunoSEQ multiplex PCR, and TCRdb kept only the in-frame ones, dropping some. The repertoire holds roughly 130,000 clones, with about 95% as singletons. The sample comprised blood. These receptors were collected from a man aged 30 to 45 in good health. CDR3s include the opening cysteine and the closing phenylalanine or tryptophan. The listing skips clone size in some rows; elsewhere it reads once, few, many or a size class.

>TRBV4-3|.|TRBJ2-1
CASSQEPSGGSNNEQFF
>TRBV5-1|.|TRBJ2-7
CASSLATGSGYEQYF
>TRBV27|.|TRBJ1-2
CASRGDSYRYTF
>TRBV9|.|TRBJ2-3
CASSVHGGDTQYF
>TRBV7-9|.|TRBJ2-7
CASSARTLSSYEQYF
>TRBV6-2/TRBV6-3|.|TRBJ2-5
CASSYVEEAEETQYF
>TRBV4-1|.|TRBJ1-5
CASSRGPAANQPQHF
>TRBV3-1/TRBV3-2|.|TRBJ1-2
CASSRRQYQVTAGRTNYGYTF
>TRBV11-2|.|TRBJ1-1
CASSLDYRARGTEAFF
>TRBV5-1|.|TRBJ2-5
CASSPSQETQYF
>TRBV4-3|few|TRBJ1-2
CASSHPRDRVYTF
>TRBV11-2|.|TRBJ1-1
CASSPGQEAFF
>TRBV27|.|TRBJ1-1
CASRDRIHTEAFF
>TRBV18|.|TRBJ1-3
CASSPPTGPTGNTIYF
>TRBV5-1|.|TRBJ2-7
CASRPTGSYEQYF
>TRBV6-1|.|TRBJ2-6
CASSVGQGSSGANVLTF
>TRBV6-5|.|TRBJ2-3
CASSYSRRTDTQYF
>TRBV6-4|.|TRBJ1-5
CASSDPSSSGRNQPQHF
>TRBV2|.|TRBJ1-1
CASSLQGRGRAFF
>TRBV15|.|TRBJ2-3
CATSRWGARTDTQYF
>TRBV2|.|TRBJ2-7
CASFRDSYEQYF
>TRBV19|.|TRBJ2-1
CASGQGNEQFF
>TRBV5-1|.|TRBJ2-1
CASKGGAGGPDEQFF
>TRBV30|.|TRBJ2-7
CAGTGSSYEQYF
>TRBV18|.|TRBJ1-1
CASSPPVMNTEAFF
>TRBV5-6|.|TRBJ1-5
CASSFRTGTKGNQPQHF
>TRBV29-1|.|TRBJ2-1
CSVGGQGPLRNEQFF
>TRBV18|.|TRBJ2-5
CASSPARGARETQYF
>TRBV19|.|TRBJ2-1
CASSIGGFSYNEQFF
>TRBV4-1|.|TRBJ2-2
CASSLQMGVRVGELFF
>TRBV7-3|once|TRBJ2-7
CASSLVGTGDYEQYF
>TRBV6-2/TRBV6-3|.|TRBJ1-1
CASSSPGMNTEAFF
>TRBV27|.|TRBJ2-1
CASSFQGWNNEQFF
>TRBV11-2|.|TRBJ2-4
CASSSRRAKNIQYF
>TRBV28|.|TRBJ2-5
CASSLFLVRETQYF
>TRBV6-1|.|TRBJ1-2
CASSEDMEGLNPSLYGYTF
>TRBV6-1|.|TRBJ2-7
CASSVGIVGFTYEQYF
>TRBV27|.|TRBJ1-3
CASSPRWTGPSGNTIYF
>TRBV6-2/TRBV6-3|.|.
CASSYSKKGNYEQYF
>TRBV2|.|TRBJ1-2
CASSYEVSLPYGYTF
>TRBV7-2|.|TRBJ1-4
CASSLSSNGEKLFF
>TRBV5-1|once|TRBJ2-1
CASSLGVGNEQFF
>TRBV3-1/TRBV3-2|.|TRBJ2-7
CASSQGLAGSYEQYF
>TRBV4-3|.|TRBJ1-3
CASSQRAEGNTIYF
>TRBV28|.|TRBJ2-1
CALSAGGPYNEQFF
>TRBV5-4|.|TRBJ1-6
CASSPDREPLHF
>TRBV6-5|.|TRBJ1-5
CASSYSAGGGQPQHF
>TRBV2|.|TRBJ1-5
CASSEGQDNQPQHF
>TRBV28|.|TRBJ2-3
CASNPTGPDTQYF